This T cell receptor (beta chain) was sequenced in a study of cytomegalovirus exposure and HLA in healthy donors. Broader study findings: Reportedly, a later analysis found an Asian-associated ancestry cluster had fewer N-insertions than the roughly 700-donor mean. In a later analysis, HLA-associated beta chains showed higher expansion and lower generation probabilities than comparable chains. Using a false discovery rate of 0.05, a later analysis showed that approximately 17,000 TCR beta sequences were associated with HLA alleles.

Points on this clone: The antigen is unknown.

PCR amplification relied on 60 Vbeta primers (plus 13 Jbeta primers). Here immunoSEQ multiplex PCR was the method, and the copy in TCRdb shows in-frame clones only, minus some. The data show over 150,000 clones, approximately 80% seen once. V was cut by 5 bases and J by 4 bases, with 12 bases left in between. Germline lookup yields CDR1 MNHEY and CDR2 SVGAGI. This CDR3 contains 14 residues. The receptor was isolated from a man aged 25 to 40 in good health and CMV-seropositive. The chain has TRBV6-5 and TRBJ1-3, with D perhaps matching TRBD1 (5 bases). The specimen sequenced was PBMCs. The CDR3 here is CASSELRTGNTIYF. The CDR3 DNA is TGTGCCAGCAGTGAATTAAGGACAGGAAACACCATATATTTT.